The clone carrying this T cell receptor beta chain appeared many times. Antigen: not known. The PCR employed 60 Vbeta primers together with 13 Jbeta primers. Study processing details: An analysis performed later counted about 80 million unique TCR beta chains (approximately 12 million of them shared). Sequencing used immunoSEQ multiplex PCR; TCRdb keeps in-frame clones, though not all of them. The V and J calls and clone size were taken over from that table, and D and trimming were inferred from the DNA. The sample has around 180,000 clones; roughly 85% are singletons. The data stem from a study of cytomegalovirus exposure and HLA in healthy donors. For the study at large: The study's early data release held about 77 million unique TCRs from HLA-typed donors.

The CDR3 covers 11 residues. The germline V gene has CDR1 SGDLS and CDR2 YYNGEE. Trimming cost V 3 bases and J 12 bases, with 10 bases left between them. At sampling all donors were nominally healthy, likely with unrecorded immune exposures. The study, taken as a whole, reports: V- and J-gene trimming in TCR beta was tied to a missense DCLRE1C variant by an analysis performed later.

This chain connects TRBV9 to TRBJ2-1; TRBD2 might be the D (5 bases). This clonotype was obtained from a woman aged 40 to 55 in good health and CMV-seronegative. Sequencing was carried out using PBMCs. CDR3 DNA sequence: TGTGCCAGCAGCGCGGACTCTCGGCAGTTCTTC. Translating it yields CASSADSRQFF.